Listed below are T cell receptor beta chains from one sample, sequenced in a study of T cells after yellow fever vaccination. Using its own MiXCR run on the 5' RACE reads, TCRdb lists one record per CDR3 protein. Among 450,000 to 650,000 distinct CDR3 sequences listed, around an eighth were seen once. The sample here was PBMCs, taken on the day of the yellow fever booster vaccination. These receptors all stem from a man aged 30 to 39 who received the YFV17D yellow fever vaccine. Each CDR3 is given with its conserved first and last residue.

J: TRBJ2-3
V: TRBV20-1
CDR3: CSAETDYAQYF

J: TRBJ2-3
V: TRBV18
CDR3: CASYSSGHTDTQYF

J: TRBJ2-5
V: TRBV14
CDR3: CASSFFVGETQYF

J: TRBJ2-5
V: TRBV7-8
CDR3: CASSPGLSMETQYF

J: TRBJ2-3
V: TRBV5-1
CDR3: CASSIQDKSTDTQYF

J: TRBJ2-7
V: TRBV7-2
CDR3: CASGNGGFTYEQYF

J: TRBJ1-4
V: TRBV11-2
CDR3: CASSPMNTRSGLFF

J: TRBJ1-1
V: TRBV6-5
CDR3: CASSYGQGAGNTEAFF

J: TRBJ2-1
V: TRBV24-1
CDR3: CATGSGTSRDEQFF

J: TRBJ1-2
V: TRBV6-2/TRBV6-3
CDR3: CASSNRALSYGYTF

J: TRBJ2-7
V: TRBV15
CDR3: CATSRERLPYEQYF

J: TRBJ2-3
V: TRBV7-9
CDR3: CASSRTSGGERDTQYF

J: TRBJ2-1
V: TRBV12-3/TRBV12-4
CDR3: CASSSPRTSGSTYEQFF

J: TRBJ2-2
V: TRBV7-2
CDR3: CASSLGTSGIGTGELFF

J: TRBJ2-3
V: TRBV5-1
CDR3: CASSLQGNTDTQYF

J: TRBJ2-1
V: TRBV6-1
CDR3: CASRSVAGGEQFF

J: TRBJ1-4
V: TRBV4-2
CDR3: CASSQEDEREKLFF

J: TRBJ2-3
V: TRBV29-1
CDR3: CSVDHTGEEDTQYF

J: TRBJ2-1
V: TRBV12-3/TRBV12-4
CDR3: CASSLTARTYNEQFF

J: TRBJ2-7
V: TRBV20-1
CDR3: CSARDQWRETYEQYF

J: TRBJ2-4
V: TRBV27
CDR3: CASSSQPGVYIQYF

J: TRBJ2-5
V: TRBV6-2/TRBV6-3
CDR3: CASSSSYVETQYF

J: TRBJ2-1
V: TRBV9
CDR3: CASGSGSSYNEQFF

J: TRBJ1-3
V: TRBV6-5
CDR3: CATGPSGNTIYF

J: TRBJ1-1
V: TRBV20-1
CDR3: CSAPDRGAFF

J: TRBJ2-1
V: TRBV5-1
CDR3: CASTRLAGSYNEQFF

J: TRBJ2-1
V: TRBV7-2
CDR3: CASSLALSGRGNEQFF

J: TRBJ1-1
V: TRBV10-3
CDR3: CAISESLGANTEAFF

J: TRBJ2-2
V: TRBV12-3/TRBV12-4
CDR3: CASSSSQGALNTGELFF

J: TRBJ2-7
V: TRBV5-1
CDR3: CASSFWVPLQGALDEQYF

J: TRBJ1-5
V: TRBV12-3/TRBV12-4
CDR3: CASRGEGRQPQHF

J: TRBJ2-6
V: TRBV30
CDR3: CAWSVPSFGANVLTF

J: TRBJ2-5
V: TRBV18
CDR3: CASSPGGSKETQYF

J: TRBJ2-3
V: TRBV9
CDR3: CASSVIAGETDTQYF

J: TRBJ2-1
V: TRBV18
CDR3: CASSRERGTGRLNEQFF

J: TRBJ2-2
V: TRBV4-2
CDR3: CASSQGTSGSGTGELFF

J: TRBJ1-5
V: TRBV5-1
CDR3: CASSPDHYGQPQHF

J: TRBJ1-5
V: TRBV7-6
CDR3: CASSLAQDQPQHF

J: TRBJ2-1
V: TRBV7-2
CDR3: CASSSGTTQFF

J: TRBJ2-6
V: TRBV20-1
CDR3: CSARGGANVLTF

J: TRBJ2-3
V: TRBV5-1
CDR3: CASSRYRVATDTQYF

J: TRBJ2-5
V: TRBV20-1
CDR3: CSARGTARETQYF

J: TRBJ2-3
V: TRBV7-6
CDR3: CASSLAASTSTDTQYF

J: TRBJ2-3
V: TRBV5-1
CDR3: CASSLVVADTQYF

J: TRBJ2-5
V: TRBV20-1
CDR3: CSARRGEGETQYF

J: TRBJ2-1
V: TRBV29-1
CDR3: CSVEGRENNEQFF

J: TRBJ2-5
V: TRBV12-3/TRBV12-4
CDR3: CASSSDRQLGQETQYF

J: TRBJ1-6
V: TRBV28
CDR3: CASSYRGRKAPLHF

J: TRBJ1-5
V: TRBV28
CDR3: CASRLRTWGQPQHF

J: TRBJ2-1
V: TRBV11-2
CDR3: CASSSHPGFTNEQFF

J: TRBJ1-2
V: TRBV27
CDR3: CASSPKGRGYTF

J: TRBJ2-4
V: TRBV11-2
CDR3: CASSFWLAKNIQYF

J: TRBJ2-3
V: TRBV9
CDR3: CASSVGQGSRDTQYF